The next 16 T cell receptor beta chains were all read from a single sample in a study of control samples from healthy donors and cancer patients. Assay used: immunoSEQ multiplex PCR; TCRdb lists only in-frame clones, some missing. Of tens of thousands of clones listed, around 80% are singletons. The sample consisted of PBMCs. These receptors all come from a man aged 55 to 70 with head and neck cancer.

J is TRBJ1-5 and V is TRBV6-2 or TRBV6-3; 9 bases are a match to TRBD1. CDR1 and CDR2 from the germline V gene are MNHEY and SVGEGT. The CDR3 is 18 amino acids. The trim removed 2 bases at V and 1 base at J, leaving 9 bases unmatched. Here the CDR3 DNA reads TGTGCCAGCAGTTACATCGGACAGGGGATCGTGAGCAATCAGCCCCAGCATTTT. Its translation is CASSYIGQGIVSNQPQHF.

The V call is TRBV19, the J call TRBJ2-3; unclear D gene. The V gene lost 0 bases and the J gene lost 6 bases, with 10 bases spanning the gap. The CDR3 extends over 14 amino acids. Looked up from germline, CDR1 is LNHDA and CDR2 is SQIVND (reference sequence). CDR3 residues: CASSIDGRADTQYF. The CDR3 bases are TGTGCCAGTAGTATAGACGGAAGAGCCGATACGCAGTATTTT.

The chain has TRBV18 and TRBJ1-1, with TRBD1 as a possible D gene (6 bases). The V end was cut by 2 bases, the J end by 8 bases, with 12 bases between. Germline loops: CDR1 KGHSH, CDR2 LQKENI. The CDR3 contains 13 residues. CDR3 in amino acids: CASSPKTGGEAFF. The CDR3 bases are TGTGCCAGCTCACCAAAAACCGGGGGCGAAGCTTTCTTT.

In its sample, this clone was seen a few times. The rearrangement links TRBV28 to TRBJ2-3, with D possibly matching TRBD1 (5 bases). The germline V and J ends were trimmed by 2 bases and 2 bases, with 14 bases remaining between them. Germline values: CDR1 MDHEN, CDR2 SYDVKM. This CDR3 is built from 16 residues. The CDR3 bases are TGTGCCAGCAGTTTAGGGGCAGGGTTAGACACAGATACGCAGTATTTT. Translation gives CASSLGAGLDTDTQYF. The full variable domain, in which reference TRBV28 and TRBJ2-3 provide the parts outside the CDR3, is DVKVTQSSRYLVKRTGEKVFLECVQDMDHENMFWYRQDPGLGLRLIYFSYDVKMKEKGDIPEGYSVSREKKERFSLILESASTNQTSMYLCASSLGAGLDTDTQYFGPGTRLTVL.

The V gene is TRBV6-5, the J gene TRBJ1-6, with no clear D. Trimming removed 7 bases from V and 5 bases from J, with 12 bases in between. This CDR3 comprises 14 residues. Germline CDR1 is MNHEY and CDR2 is SVGAGI. The CDR3 region is CASIRDRNNSPLHF. The CDR3 DNA is TGTGCCAGCATTCGAGACCGAAATAATTCACCCCTCCACTTT.

The rearrangement joins TRBV21-1 to TRBJ1-6. TRBV21-1 is deemed a pseudogene. The CDR3 sequence is 15 residues long. CDR3 sequence (DNA): TGTGCCAGCAGCAGCCGGGACCGTGTGCGTTCACCCCTCCACTTT. Encoded protein: CASSSRDRVRSPLHF.

This chain links TRBV27 with TRBJ1-5; no definite D call. Germline assignment: CDR1 MNHEY and CDR2 SMNVEV (reference sequence). V lost 3 bases and J 2 bases, leaving 11 bases between the germline ends. This CDR3 is built from 15 residues. The CDR3, as DNA: TGTGCCAGCAGTTTCGAGGGCTTTGGCAATCAGCCCCAGCATTTT. This codes for CASSFEGFGNQPQHF.

The V and J genes are TRBV18 and TRBJ1-1; no reliable D call. CDR3 size: 12 residues. Per germline, CDR1 KGHSH and CDR2 LQKENI. Trimming pared 2 bases from V and 6 bases from J, leaving 7 bases between. The DNA of the CDR3 is TGTGCCAGCTCACCAGGGGTGCCTGAAGCTTTCTTT. This encodes CASSPGVPEAFF. Full variable domain (missing parts from reference TRBV18 and TRBJ1-1): NAGVMQNPRHLVRRRGQEARLRCSPMKGHSHVYWYRQLPEEGLKFMVYLQKENIIDESGMPKERFSAEFPKEGPSILRIQQVVRGDSAAYFCASSPGVPEAFFGQGTRLTVV.

The genes are TRBV10-3 and TRBJ2-3; 10 bases are a match to TRBD2. J lost 6 bases, V lost 5 bases, and 8 bases had no gene match. Germline lookup yields CDR1 ENHRY and CDR2 SYGVKD. CDR3 size: 15 residues. DNA for the CDR3: TGTGCCATCAGTACAACTAGCGGGGTTCCGGATACGCAGTATTTT. Translation gives CAISTTSGVPDTQYF.

CDR3 region: CASSFSRETGVIGELFF. DNA for the CDR3: TGTGCCAGCAGTTTTTCCCGAGAGACAGGGGTTATCGGGGAGCTGTTTTTT. The V call is TRBV28, the J call TRBJ2-2; 8 positions agree with TRBD1. V gave up 3 bases and J gave up 7 bases; unmatched junction bases: 13. Germline V gene sequence: CDR1 MDHEN, CDR2 SYDVKM. There are 17 residues in the CDR3.

This chain joins TRBV5-1 and TRBJ2-5, with D perhaps matching TRBD2 (6 bases). Per germline, CDR1 SGHRS and CDR2 YFSETQ. Trimming removed 4 bases from V and 4 bases from J, with 20 bases in between. The CDR3 totals 16 residues. The CDR3 bases are TGCGCCAGCAGCCCGGTCGGGCGGGGAGAAGCAGAGACCCAGTACTTC. Encoded protein: CASSPVGRGEAETQYF.

The rearrangement uses TRBV7-3 and TRBJ1-1; D ambiguous. The germline gives CDR1 SGHTA, CDR2 FQGTGA. V lost 0 bases to trimming and J lost 4 bases, with 15 bases between them. CDR3 length equals 16 residues. The CDR3 is CASSLTLTLDSTEAFF. CDR3 DNA: TGTGCCAGCAGCTTAACGTTGACACTTGATTCCACTGAAGCTTTCTTT.

This rearrangement joins TRBV27 to TRBJ2-7; 12 nucleotides line up with TRBD2. CDR1 and CDR2 from the germline V gene are MNHEY and SMNVEV (reference sequence). V gave up 8 bases and J gave up 2 bases; unmatched junction bases: 7. This CDR3 is 15 amino acids long. The chain's CDR3 is CASWTSGTPTYEQYF. The CDR3 coding sequence is TGTGCCAGCTGGACTAGCGGGACCCCAACCTACGAGCAGTACTTC.

The chain links TRBV30 to TRBJ2-1; the D gene is possibly TRBD1 (5 bases). V lost 5 bases, J lost 0 bases, and 11 bases lay in between. The CDR3 runs to 14 residues. Germline CDR1 GTSNPN, CDR2 SVGIG (reference sequence). This CDR3 reads CAWADSSSYNEQFF. DNA of the CDR3: TGTGCCTGGGCCGACAGCAGCTCCTACAATGAGCAGTTCTTC.

This clone ranks as medium-sized. The gene calls are TRBV2 and TRBJ2-3; D not resolved. Trimming stripped 7 bases from V and 3 bases from J, with 14 bases between. This CDR3 has 14 amino acids. CDR1 and CDR2 from the germline V gene are SNHLY and FYNNEI. The CDR3 bases are TGTGCCAGCATCCAGGAGATGGGAACAGATACGCAGTATTTT. Amino acid sequence: CASIQEMGTDTQYF.

The J gene is TRBJ1-1, the V gene TRBV28; D gene uncertain. V lost 4 bases to trimming and J lost 7 bases, with 25 bases between them. From germline, CDR1 is MDHEN and CDR2 SYDVKM. This CDR3 has 17 amino acids. As DNA, the CDR3 is TGTGCCAGCAGTTCCCCCGCGTCCTCTCAAAGGAGTCATGAAGCTTTCTTT. It specifies CASSSPASSQRSHEAFF.